These T cell receptor beta chains were read from a single sample in a study of shared clonotypes between healthy human individuals. Assay used: immunoSEQ multiplex PCR; TCRdb lists only in-frame clones, some missing. The sample shows hundreds of thousands of clones, roughly 70% of them seen only once. Sequenced sample: memory CD4+ T cells sorted from blood. These receptors originate from a woman in her twenties or thirties in good health. CDR3s include the opening cysteine and the closing phenylalanine or tryptophan. The order of the fields is D gene, J gene, V gene, clone size, CDR3 DNA, CDR3 protein. The D gene is left open where the match is weak. Rows may omit the clone size; those that give it use once, few, many or a size class.

TRBD2,TRBJ2-7,TRBV5-1,-,TGCGCCAGCAGCTGGGAAGGACTAGCGAACTCCTACGAGCAGTACTTC,CASSWEGLANSYEQYF
TRBD2,TRBJ2-1,TRBV5-1,-,TGCGCCAGCAGTCGATCTAGCGGGAGTGCCAATGAGCAGTTCTTC,CASSRSSGSANEQFF
TRBD2,TRBJ2-1,TRBV7-7,few,TGTGCCAGCAGCTTAGCGGGAGGGGCAGGCAATGAGCAGTTCTTC,CASSLAGGAGNEQFF
-,TRBJ2-7,TRBV7-9,-,TGTGCCAGCAGCTTTTTCACAGGCCCGTCGGGCTACGAGCAGTACTTC,CASSFFTGPSGYEQYF
-,TRBJ1-4,TRBV6-1,-,TGTGCCAGCAGTGAAGCTGCGGGGACCAATGAAAAACTGTTTTTT,CASSEAAGTNEKLFF
TRBD1,TRBJ1-1,TRBV6-1,-,TGTGCCAGCAGCCCCCGGCAAGGGGACAGGGGGACGGCTTTCTTT,CASSPRQGDRGTAFF
-,TRBJ2-1,TRBV30,many,TGTGCCTGGAGGTCTAGCGAGGGGGCTAGGGAGTTCTTC,CAWRSSEGAREFF
-,TRBJ2-3,TRBV19,-,TGTGCCAGTAAAACAGGGACTAGCACAGATACGCAGTATTTT,CASKTGTSTDTQYF
-,TRBJ2-7,TRBV29-1,many,TGCAGCGTTTGGGACACACCCTACGAGCAGTACTTC,CSVWDTPYEQYF
-,TRBJ2-5,TRBV5-1,-,TGCGCCAGCAGCTCTGGGGGCGCGGGACGAGAGACCCAGTACTTC,CASSSGGAGRETQYF
TRBD1,TRBJ1-4,TRBV5-1,few,TGCGCCAGCAGTCCAGGTCAGGGGGGGAGTGAAAAACTGTTTTTT,CASSPGQGGSEKLFF
-,TRBJ2-7,TRBV5-1,-,TGCGCCAGCAGCTTGGACGACTACGAGCAGTACTTC,CASSLDDYEQYF
TRBD2,TRBJ2-7,TRBV28,-,TGTGCCAGCACCCGGGGAGGGGCCCTATCCTCCTACGAGCAGTACTTC,CASTRGGALSSYEQYF
-,TRBJ2-5,TRBV4-2,-,TGTGCCAGCAGCCAAGGACAGGGAGGGCAAGAGACCCAGTACTTC,CASSQGQGGQETQYF
-,TRBJ2-1,TRBV25-1,-,TGTGCCAGCAGTGTGCCCGGGACGAGTGAGCAGTTCTTC,CASSVPGTSEQFF
-,TRBJ2-1,TRBV18,-,TGTGCCAGCTCTTCGGACTCACTAAGCTCCTACAATGAGCAGTTCTTC,CASSSDSLSSYNEQFF
-,TRBJ1-1,TRBV7-9,-,TGTGCCAGCAGCTTAGTGGTGGGGAACACTGAAGCTTTCTTT,CASSLVVGNTEAFF
-,TRBJ2-3,TRBV14,-,TGTGCCAGCAGCCAATCATGGTCCACAGATACGCAGTATTTT,CASSQSWSTDTQYF
-,TRBJ2-7,TRBV28,-,TGTGCCAGCACCCTAGGAGGCTTAGCCTACGAGCAGTACTTC,CASTLGGLAYEQYF
TRBD2,TRBJ2-7,TRBV5-4,-,TGTGCCAGCAGCTTGGACCCAACTAGCGGGAGCTCCTACGAGCAGTACTTC,CASSLDPTSGSSYEQYF
-,TRBJ2-7,TRBV6-1,-,TGTGCCAGCAGCCAAACAGGGAGTGCCTACGAGCAGTACTTC,CASSQTGSAYEQYF
-,TRBJ1-5,TRBV11-2,-,TGTGCCAGCAGCTTAGCGGGCGCACAGCCCCAGCATTTT,CASSLAGAQPQHF
TRBD2,TRBJ2-3,TRBV18,-,TGTGCCAGCTCACTTAGCGGGAACACAGATACGCAGTATTTT,CASSLSGNTDTQYF